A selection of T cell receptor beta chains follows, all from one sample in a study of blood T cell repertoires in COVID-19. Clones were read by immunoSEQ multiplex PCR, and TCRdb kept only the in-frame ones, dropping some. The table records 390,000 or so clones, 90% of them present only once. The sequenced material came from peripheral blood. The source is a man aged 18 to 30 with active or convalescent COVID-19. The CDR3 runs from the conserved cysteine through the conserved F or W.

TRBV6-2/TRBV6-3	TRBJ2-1	CASSLEGTSYNEQFF
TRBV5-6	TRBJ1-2	CASSHLEGANYGYTF
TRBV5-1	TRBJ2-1	CASSLRPSGTYNEQFF
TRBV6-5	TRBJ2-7	CASSRASFHEQYF
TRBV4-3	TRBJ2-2	CASSQDPAGVWDTGELFF
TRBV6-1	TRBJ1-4	CASSEARGQDLREKLFF
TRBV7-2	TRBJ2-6	CALGLGVGGANVLTF
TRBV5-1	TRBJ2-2	CASSLREGRTGELFF
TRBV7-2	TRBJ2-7	CASSLYVQSWTGAYEQYF
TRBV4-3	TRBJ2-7	CASSQDIGTLYEQYF
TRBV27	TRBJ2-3	CASSMGADTQYF
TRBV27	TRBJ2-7	CASSLSASGSGEQYF
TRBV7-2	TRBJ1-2	CASSPWAGLGNHGYTF